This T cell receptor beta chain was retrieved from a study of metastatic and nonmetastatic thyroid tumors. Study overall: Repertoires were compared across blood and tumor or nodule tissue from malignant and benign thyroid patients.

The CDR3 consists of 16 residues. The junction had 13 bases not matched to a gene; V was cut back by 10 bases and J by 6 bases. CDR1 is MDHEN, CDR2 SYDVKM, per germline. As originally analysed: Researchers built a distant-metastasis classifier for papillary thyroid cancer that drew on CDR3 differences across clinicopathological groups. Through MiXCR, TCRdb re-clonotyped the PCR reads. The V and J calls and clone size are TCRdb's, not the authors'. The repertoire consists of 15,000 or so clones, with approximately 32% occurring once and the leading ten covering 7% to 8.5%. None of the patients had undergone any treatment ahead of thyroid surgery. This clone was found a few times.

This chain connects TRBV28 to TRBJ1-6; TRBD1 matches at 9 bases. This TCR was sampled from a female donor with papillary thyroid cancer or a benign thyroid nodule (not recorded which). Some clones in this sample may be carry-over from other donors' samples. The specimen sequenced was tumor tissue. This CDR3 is CANGLQGALVNSPLHF. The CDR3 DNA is TGTGCCAACGGACTACAGGGGGCTTTGGTTAATTCACCCCTCCACTTT.